The 16 T cell receptor beta chains below come from one sample, sequenced in a study of blood T cells in healthy people across ages (dated by TCRdb to about 2015). To prepare the library, 5' RACE was applied. Sequencer: Illumina HiSeq 2500. The second PCR ran for about 7 to 11 cycles and used a J-beta primer mix along with a sample-barcoded 5' primer. Starting from the raw public reads, TCRdb applied fastp trimming at Q25, assembled clones with MiXCR and retained in-frame beta chains. Duplicate CDR3 protein sequences are folded into a single record with the most common DNA and genes. Here the sample has more than 900,000 distinct CDR3 sequences; less than 25% occur a single time. The leading ten clones occupy approximately 0.75% of the sample. These data are also associated with another study on T cells of mothers and their children.

Sequencing was done on a sample of blood. These receptors all stem from a girl aged 2 to 9 in good health.

The V and J genes are TRBV7-2 and TRBJ2-7, with D possibly matching TRBD2 (5 bases). Germline V gene lookup returns CDR1 SGHTA and CDR2 FQGNSA. This CDR3 contains 14 residues. Trimming removed 7 bases at V and 3 bases at J, with 16 bases between. The CDR3 is CASTKDFLRYEQYF. CDR3 sequence (DNA): TGTGCCAGCACCAAGGACTTCCTTCGCTACGAGCAGTACTTC.

The CDR3 coding sequence is TGTGCCAGCAGTTTATATCCGGGACTAGCGGGAGTTGCCGCCCCCACAGATACGCAGTATTTT. It codes for CASSLYPGLAGVAAPTDTQYF. The rearrangement joins TRBV27 to TRBJ2-3; TRBD2 aligns across 14 bases. Trimming at V came to 1 base and at J to 2 bases, leaving 14 bases not matched to a gene. Germline V gene lookup returns CDR1 MNHEY and CDR2 SMNVEV (reference sequence). The CDR3 length is 21 residues.

The V and J genes are TRBV12-3 or TRBV12-4 and TRBJ1-1, with 10 bases identical to TRBD1. This CDR3 is built from 14 residues. Trimming cost V 6 bases and J 2 bases; bases outside gene matches: 3. The DNA of the CDR3 is TGTGCCAGCAGAAAGACAGGGGGCAACACTGAAGCTTTCTTT. This encodes CASRKTGGNTEAFF.

This clonotype was seen only a few times. The chain couples TRBV10-3 to TRBJ2-3, with D unresolved. The CDR3 spans 13 residues. CDR1 and CDR2 (germline): ENHRY, SYGVKD. Trimming removed 2 bases from V and 3 bases from J, with 6 bases in between. CDR3 DNA: TGTGCCATCAGTGAGGGGTTGACAGATACGCAGTATTTT. This gives the protein CAISEGLTDTQYF.

This chain joins TRBV6-6 and TRBJ2-1, with D tentatively TRBD2 (6 bases). Trimming shortened V by 0 bases and J by 7 bases, and 10 bases separated the two germline ends. Germline loops: CDR1 MNHNY, CDR2 SVGAGI (reference sequence). The CDR3 has 14 residues. The CDR3 DNA follows: TGTGCCAGCAGTTACTCCCGGGAGCAAAATGAGCAGTTCTTC. It codes for CASSYSREQNEQFF.

The rearrangement joins TRBV29-1 to TRBJ1-1, with no clear D. Trimming removed 0 bases at V and 11 bases at J, with 25 bases between. The germline V gene encodes CDR1 SQVTM and CDR2 ANQGSEA. There are 16 residues in the CDR3. In nucleotides, the CDR3 is TGCAGCGTTGAAGAGGCGGACGAGAGCCTCACGATTGGTGCTTTCTTT. Its protein is CSVEEADESLTIGAFF.

This clonotype occurred many times. The V and J genes are TRBV7-8 and TRBJ1-1; no definite D call. The CDR3 extends over 16 amino acids. Trimming removed 5 bases from V and 3 bases from J, with 19 bases in between. The germline V gene has CDR1 SGHVS and CDR2 FQNEAQ. The CDR3 protein is CASSPVVRRGYTEAFF. The CDR3 nucleotides are TGTGCCAGCAGCCCCGTTGTCCGCCGGGGATACACTGAAGCTTTCTTT. The complete variable domain, with remaining parts taken from reference TRBV7-8 and TRBJ1-1, reads GAGVSQSPRYKVAKRGQDVALRCDPISGHVSLFWYQQALGQGPEFLTYFQNEAQLDKSGLPSDRFFAERPEGSVSTLKIQRTQQEDSAVYLCASSPVVRRGYTEAFFGQGTRLTVV.

This clonotype was seen more than once but under ten times. The rearrangement links TRBV20-1 to TRBJ1-1; no definite D call. This CDR3 is built from 12 residues. CDR1 and CDR2 (germline): DFQATT, SNEGSKA (reference sequence). V was clipped by 3 bases and J by 3 bases, with 8 bases between them. CDR3 sequence (DNA): TGCAGTGCTAGTCATCCTGACACTGAAGCTTTCTTT. Protein product: CSASHPDTEAFF.

The chain is built from TRBV27 and TRBJ2-5; TRBD1 is a possible D gene (5 bases). The end of the DNA fits TRBJ2-7 better, so the J call may be wrong. The CDR3 sequence is 16 residues long. The germline gives CDR1 MNHEY, CDR2 SMNVEV (reference sequence). CDR3 DNA: TGTGCCAGCAGTTTTTCTTGGGGCCTCCCGGCCTACGAGCAGTACTTC. Protein sequence: CASSFSWGLPAYEQYF.

This clonotype was observed a few times. The chain combines TRBV5-1 with TRBJ2-7, with 10 bases fitting TRBD1. Germline V gives CDR1 SGHRS, CDR2 YFSETQ. V lost 6 bases and J lost 7; bases outside the gene matches: 13. The CDR3 length is 15 residues. CDR3 in DNA: TGCGCCAGCACGCTGTTTCCGGGACAGGGGAAGGAGCAGTACTTC. It is translated as CASTLFPGQGKEQYF.

The gene calls are TRBV11-2 and TRBJ2-1; 8 bases agree with TRBD1. CDR1 is SGHAT, CDR2 FQNNGV, per germline. The CDR3 runs to 17 residues. The V and J ends lost 5 bases and 4 bases, in that order; junction bases with no gene match: 13. The DNA for the CDR3 is TGTGCCAGCAGCCGCGCCCCCCGGGACAGGAGATACAATGAGCAGTTCTTC. Its protein is CASSRAPRDRRYNEQFF.

A few counts support this clonotype. This chain joins TRBV5-5 and TRBJ2-1; D is perhaps TRBD1 (6 bases). Between the trimmed V and J ends, which lost 4 bases and 5 bases, there was a span of 19 bases. CDR1 and CDR2 (germline): SGHKS, YYEKEE (reference sequence). There are 16 residues in the CDR3. DNA of the CDR3: TGTGCCAGCAGCGGGGGCGAGGGTTTGGGGGACAATGAGCAGTTCTTC. Its protein is CASSGGEGLGDNEQFF.

The chain couples TRBV2 to TRBJ2-5; 7 bases align to TRBD2. The J call may be wrong; the DNA end is better matched by TRBJ2-1. There are 15 residues in the CDR3. Germline V gives CDR1 SNHLY, CDR2 FYNNEI. The CDR3 loop reads CASRTGLAEYNEQFF. The CDR3 nucleotides are TGTGCCAGCAGGACCGGGCTAGCGGAATACAATGAGCAGTTCTTC.

The sample holds a few counts of this clonotype. The V and J genes are TRBV29-1 and TRBJ2-5, with 9 bases lining up with TRBD1. With the DNA end fitting TRBJ2-1 better, the J assignment may be wrong. Germline lookup yields CDR1 SQVTM and CDR2 ANQGSEA. The CDR3 contains 14 residues. Here the CDR3 DNA reads TGCAGCGTAGACTACGGGACAGGGACGAATGAGCAGTTCTTC. Translating gives CSVDYGTGTNEQFF.

The chain couples TRBV28 to TRBJ2-1, with TRBD2 identical over 10 bases. The CDR3 has 20 residues. Germline trimming cut 0 bases from V and 4 bases from J; bases unmatched to any gene: 15. The germline gives CDR1 MDHEN, CDR2 SYDVKM. CDR3 in DNA: TGTGCCAGCAGTTTATGGTATTTGTACAGAGGACTAGCGGCTTACAATGAGCAGTTCTTC. Protein sequence: CASSLWYLYRGLAAYNEQFF.

This clonotype was seen a few times. One end of the junction fails to match germline, which may point to a read error. The chain has TRBV10-3 and TRBJ2-1; 8 bases are shared with TRBD2. CDR1 is ENHRY, CDR2 SYGVKD, per germline. The CDR3 has 19 amino acids. CDR3 residues: CAISEVRLGGGLSYSEQFF. The CDR3 DNA reads TGTGCCATCAGTGAGGTCCGGCTAGGCGGGGGGCTCTCCTACAGTGAGCAGTTCTTC.